The following is a T cell receptor beta chain sequence with its context. Its specificity is not known. This specimen belongs to a study of T cells after yellow fever vaccination. Whole-study findings and limits: The presence of abundant clonotypes contaminating from the bulk population was possible in FACS-sorted repertoires. Post-booster reappearance was seen for most primary-vaccination clones (around 97% CD4, roughly 91% CD8).

From the 5' RACE reads, TCRdb called clonotypes with MiXCR, one entry per CDR3 protein. Of hundreds of thousands of distinct CDR3 sequences detected, around 20% appear once; the ten largest clones hold roughly a sixth. V was shortened by 8 bases and J by 9 bases, with 23 bases between the two germline ends. The CDR3 runs 14 residues. Germline CDR1 SQVTM, CDR2 ANQGSEA. This clonotype originated in a man between 18 and 29 years old who received the YFV17D yellow fever vaccine. The material was PBMCs, obtained before the yellow fever booster vaccination. The chain couples TRBV29-1 to TRBJ2-1; maybe TRBD2 (6 bases). The CDR3 is CSLDGLSSEGEQFF. Written as DNA, the CDR3 is TGCAGCCTCGACGGACTATCATCCGAGGGTGAGCAGTTCTTC.